The entry below describes one T cell receptor (beta chain). This entry is derived from a study of T cell responses to AZD1222 COVID-19 vaccine. The germline V gene has CDR1 MDHEN and CDR2 SYDVKM. The length of the CDR3 is 15 residues. V shed 6 bases and J 8 bases; nucleotides not matched to a gene: 9. Using immunoSEQ multiplex PCR, the repertoire was profiled, and TCRdb retains in-frame clones only, with some absent. This sample yields 150,000 to 250,000 clones, of which just over 90% are seen a single time; about 3.5% belongs to the top ten. This sample comprised peripheral blood, obtained 28 days after the second AZD1222 dose. The rearrangement uses TRBV28 and TRBJ1-4; 10 bases are shared with TRBD1. This TCR was recovered from an adult who received the AZD1222 COVID-19 vaccine. CDR3 DNA: TGTGCCAGCAGCGACCCCGGGACAGGGGACGAAAAACTGTTTTTT. Translated: CASSDPGTGDEKLFF.